The 19 T cell receptor beta chains below all came from one sample that was sequenced in a study of blood T cell repertoires in COVID-19. Profiling relied on immunoSEQ multiplex PCR, and the TCRdb table lists in-frame clones only, not all of them. This sample has roughly 190,000 clones; 80% to 90% occur once, and the top ten carry 1% to 1.4%. The sample taken for sequencing was peripheral blood. These receptors all stem from a man between 25 and 39 years old with acute or convalescent COVID-19.

V is TRBV21-1 and J is TRBJ2-1; the table's D call of TRBD1 was not tested on the DNA. TRBV21-1 is tagged as a pseudogene. This CDR3 is built from 15 residues. DNA of the CDR3: TGTGCCAGCGGGGAGACAGGGGTCGCGTACAATGAGCAGTTCTTC. It is translated as CASGETGVAYNEQFF.

The genes are TRBV9 and TRBJ2-2; 8 positions match TRBD1. CDR1 and CDR2 (germline): SGDLS, YYNGEE. The CDR3 runs to 15 residues. Trimming took 3 bases from V and 4 from J; bases not matched to a gene: 5. The CDR3 spells CASSARDRSTGELFF. The CDR3 DNA follows: TGTGCCAGCAGCGCAAGGGACAGGTCCACCGGGGAGCTGTTTTTT.

This rearrangement joins TRBV14 to TRBJ2-7, with TRBD2 as a possible D gene (6 bases). CDR3 length: 15 residues. From germline, CDR1 is SGHDN and CDR2 FVKESK. V was shortened by 1 base and J by 4 bases, with 14 bases between the two germline ends. This CDR3 reads CASSQGGTGRYEQYF. CDR3 coding DNA: TGTGCCAGCAGCCAAGGCGGGACGGGGAGGTACGAGCAGTACTTC.

The chain employs TRBV30 and TRBJ1-2; 9 bases are a match to TRBD1. The germline gives CDR1 GTSNPN, CDR2 SVGIG (reference sequence). The CDR3 sequence is 14 residues long. Trimming cost V 6 bases and J 2 bases; bases outside gene matches: 7. As DNA, the CDR3 is TGTGCCTGCCCCCGCGGACAGGGGAACTATGGCTACACCTTC. Residues: CACPRGQGNYGYTF.

The rearrangement uses TRBV5-1 and TRBJ2-1; 7 nucleotides line up with TRBD2. Germline V gene sequence: CDR1 SGHRS, CDR2 YFSETQ. CDR3 length: 16 amino acids. Trimming at V came to 0 bases and at J to 3 bases, leaving 6 bases not matched to a gene. For the CDR3, the DNA is TGCGCCAGCAGCTTGGTAGGCGGGAGTCTCTACAATGAGCAGTTCTTC. Its translation: CASSLVGGSLYNEQFF.

The chain couples TRBV5-1 to TRBJ2-2, with D perhaps TRBD2 (6 bases). This CDR3 has 16 residues. The ends were cut back, 0 bases at V and 4 bases at J, with 13 bases in the middle. CDR1 is SGHRS and CDR2 is YFSETQ in the germline V gene. The CDR3, as DNA: TGCGCCAGCAGCTTGGCTACGGAGGGGAGCACCGGGGAGCTGTTTTTT. It specifies CASSLATEGSTGELFF.

To note about this clone: One junction end disagrees with the germline gene, perhaps due to a read error. This rearrangement joins TRBV15 to TRBJ1-5, with TRBD1 matching over 10 bases. The CDR3 is 15 amino acids. Looked up from germline, CDR1 is LNHNV and CDR2 is YYDKDF (reference sequence). This chain's CDR3 is CATSSGQGVNPPQHF. DNA for the CDR3: TGTGCCACCAGCAGCGGACAGGGGGTTAATCCGCCCCAGCATTTT.

This sequence joins TRBV10-3 and TRBJ2-7; TRBD2 matches 8 bases. With 2 bases clipped from V and 2 bases from J, the junction kept 2 bases outside the gene matches. The CDR3 spans 14 residues. CDR1 and CDR2 (germline): ENHRY, SYGVKD. CDR3 nucleotide sequence: TGTGCCATCAGTGAGGGTAGCGGGACCTACGAGCAGTACTTC. This gives the protein CAISEGSGTYEQYF.

Comment on this clone: The same CDR3 can be traced to other DNA sequences in this sample. J is TRBJ2-3 and V is TRBV5-1; tentatively, D is TRBD2 (5 bases). Germline V gene lookup returns CDR1 SGHRS and CDR2 YFSETQ. The CDR3 covers 15 residues. Trimming pared 1 base from V and 3 bases from J, leaving 12 bases between. CDR3 nucleotides: TGCGCCAGCAGCTTGAGTGGTGGGAGTACAGATACGCAGTATTTT. This encodes CASSLSGGSTDTQYF.

This clone was seen more than once but under ten times. The chain joins TRBV28 to TRBJ1-5, with D unresolved. This CDR3 is built from 13 residues. V was clipped by 7 bases and J by 4 bases, with 11 bases between them. Germline V gives CDR1 MDHEN, CDR2 SYDVKM. This CDR3 reads CASTSLVNQPQHF. The CDR3, as DNA: TGTGCCAGCACCTCCCTCGTAAATCAGCCCCAGCATTTT.

In its sample, this clone was seen a few times. V usage is TRBV4-2 and J usage is TRBJ2-7; the D gene is possibly TRBD1 (6 bases). The CDR3 consists of 15 residues. CDR1 is LGHNA, CDR2 YNFKEQ, per germline. Trimming pared 3 bases from V and 1 base from J, leaving 13 bases between. The CDR3 sequence: CASSQQTGNSYEQYF. In DNA, the CDR3 is TGTGCCAGCAGCCAGCAGACAGGCAATTCCTACGAGCAGTACTTC.

This clone occurred a few times. The genes are TRBV7-2 and TRBJ2-1, with 10 bases that match TRBD1. V lost 5 bases to trimming and J lost 6 bases; unmatched junction nucleotides: 10. The CDR3 is made up of 16 amino acids. From germline, CDR1 is SGHTA and CDR2 FQGNSA. The CDR3 bases are TGTGCCAGCAGCCTAGACAGGGGGCGGTTGGGCAATGAGCAGTTCTTC. The encoded protein is CASSLDRGRLGNEQFF.

The chain links TRBV18 to TRBJ1-6; possible D gene TRBD1, 5 bases. The CDR3 length is 19 residues. CDR1 and CDR2 from the germline V gene are KGHSH and LQKENI. V shed 1 base and J shed 7 bases, with 23 bases lying between them. The CDR3 is CASSPRHGSRGGENSPLHF. The DNA of the CDR3 is TGTGCCAGCTCACCACGACATGGGTCCCGGGGGGGAGAGAATTCACCCCTCCACTTT.

About this clone: The missing conserved phenylalanine or tryptophan at the end of this CDR3 makes a read error likely. The V gene is TRBV9, the J gene TRBJ2-3; no clear D. V was trimmed by 3 bases and J by 3 bases, leaving 14 bases between them. The CDR3 consists of 15 residues. Germline V gene lookup returns CDR1 SGDLS and CDR2 YYNGEE. The CDR3 here is CASSATPQETDTQYS. DNA of the CDR3: TGTGCCAGCAGCGCAACCCCTCAGGAGACAGATACGCAGTATTCT.

The V gene is TRBV11-2, the J gene TRBJ2-1; unclear D gene. The CDR3 loop spans 16 amino acids. V lost 1 base to trimming and J lost 0 bases, with 10 bases between them. Looked up from germline, CDR1 is SGHAT and CDR2 is FQNNGV. This chain's CDR3 is CASSLVRPSSYNEQFF. CDR3 sequence (DNA): TGTGCCAGCAGCTTAGTTCGCCCGAGCTCCTACAATGAGCAGTTCTTC.

This clone was detected once. The chain has TRBV13 and TRBJ2-5, with a tentative D call TRBD1 (5 bases). Germline-derived CDR1 and CDR2 are PRHDT and FYEKMQ (reference sequence). CDR3 length: 14 amino acids. Between the trimmed V and J ends, which lost 0 bases and 5 bases, there was a span of 10 bases. This CDR3 reads CASSLGGVRETQYF. The CDR3 DNA follows: TGTGCCAGCAGCTTAGGAGGGGTTAGGGAGACCCAGTACTTC.

The V gene is TRBV6-6, the J gene TRBJ1-5, with D possibly being TRBD1 (5 bases). The CDR3 runs 15 residues. Germline V gives CDR1 MNHNY, CDR2 SVGAGI (reference sequence). Deletions cut 5 bases from V and 2 bases from J, with 13 bases between. In nucleotides, the CDR3 is TGTGCCAGCAGTACAAACGTAGGGGGCAATCAGCCCCAGCATTTT. Translation gives CASSTNVGGNQPQHF.

CDR3 bases: TGTGCCTCAACCGGGACAGCCTACGAGCAGTACTTC. Protein product: CASTGTAYEQYF. V gene TRBV7-9 combines with J gene TRBJ2-7, with 7 nucleotides matching TRBD1. CDR1 and CDR2 (germline): SEHNR, FQNEAQ (reference sequence). CDR3 length: 12 residues. Trimming took 11 bases from V and 2 from J; bases not matched to a gene: 6.

The chain employs TRBV18 and TRBJ1-2; D gene uncertain. Germline loops: CDR1 KGHSH, CDR2 LQKENI. This CDR3 has 14 amino acids. The V and J ends lost 4 bases and 0 bases respectively, with 9 bases between them. This chain's CDR3 is CASSRVEANYGYTF. The CDR3 coding sequence is TGTGCCAGCTCACGAGTAGAAGCTAACTATGGCTACACCTTC.